These 20 T cell receptor beta chains were sequenced from one sample in a study of CD8 T cells in Susac syndrome. Random-hexamer reverse transcription was applied to about 0.45 to 1 ug RNA. A single record per CDR3 protein comes from TCRdb applying MiXCR to the immunoSEQ multiplex PCR reads. The sample holds roughly 150,000 distinct CDR3 sequences; 90% to 95% are singletons and the top ten take around 0.08%. Sequencing was carried out using CD4+ T cells from PBMCs. These receptors all come from a human donor in good health.

V gene TRBV28 combines with J gene TRBJ1-1; TRBD1 might be the D (6 bases). CDR3 length: 13 amino acids. V was clipped by 2 bases and J by 10 bases, with 14 bases between them. Germline lookup yields CDR1 MDHEN and CDR2 SYDVKM. CDR3 sequence: CASSLEGVRGAFF. The CDR3 DNA sequence: TGTGCCAGCAGTTTAGAGGGGGTTCGGGGAGCTTTCTTT.

This rearrangement joins TRBV19 to TRBJ2-7; the D call may be TRBD1 or TRBD2 (6 bases each). Germline CDR1 reads LNHDA; CDR2 reads SQIVND (reference sequence). The CDR3 sequence is 13 residues long. The V gene lost 9 bases and the J gene lost 6 bases, with 18 bases spanning the gap. The CDR3 here is CASLSPGGFEQYF. CDR3 coding DNA: TGTGCCAGCCTCTCCCCCGGGGGCTTCGAGCAGTACTTC.

The sample holds one count of this clonotype. The junction departs from germline at one end; a sequencing error may be responsible. This sequence joins TRBV5-1 and TRBJ1-1, with TRBD1 matching over 10 bases. The CDR3 length is 14 residues. Germline V gives CDR1 SGHRS, CDR2 YFSETQ. The CDR3 here is CASSPGQGLTEVFF. The CDR3 region has the DNA TGCGCCAGCAGCCCGGGACAGGGGCTCACTGAAGTTTTCTTT.

The rearrangement joins TRBV5-1 to TRBJ2-2; 9 positions match TRBD2. The V gene end was trimmed by 4 bases and the J gene end by 6 bases; junction bases not matched to a gene: 7. There are 15 residues in the CDR3. Germline CDR1 SGHRS, CDR2 YFSETQ. The CDR3, as DNA: TGCGCCAGCAGCCTGGGGACTAGCAGGGCCGGGGAGCTGTTTTTT. As protein: CASSLGTSRAGELFF.

This clonotype came up once. The gene calls are TRBV5-1 and TRBJ2-1; 7 positions match TRBD2. Germline lookup yields CDR1 SGHRS and CDR2 YFSETQ. V was clipped by 0 bases and J by 0 bases; unmatched bases: 3. The CDR3 has 16 amino acids. CDR3 sequence (DNA): TGCGCCAGCAGCTTGGGGCTAGCGGCCTCCTACAATGAGCAGTTCTTC. It encodes CASSLGLAASYNEQFF. Full variable domain (missing parts from reference TRBV5-1 and TRBJ2-1): KAGVTQTPRYLIKTRGQQVTLSCSPISGHRSVSWYQQTPGQGLQFLFEYFSETQRNKGNFPGRFSGRQFSNSRSEMNVSTLELGDSALYLCASSLGLAASYNEQFFGPGTRLTVL.

V is TRBV20-1 and J is TRBJ1-1; 7 bases align to TRBD1. The CDR3 runs 14 residues. The germline V gene has CDR1 DFQATT and CDR2 SNEGSKA (reference sequence). V shed 0 bases, J shed 5 bases, and the junction held 6 bases outside the gene matches. DNA for the CDR3: TGCAGTGCTAGAGACGTCCCAGGGGGGACTGAAGCTTTCTTT. As protein: CSARDVPGGTEAFF.

The chain is built from TRBV18 and TRBJ1-1; D ambiguous. The V end was cut by 2 bases, the J end by 8 bases, with 12 bases between. Germline V gives CDR1 KGHSH, CDR2 LQKENI. The CDR3 spans 13 residues. The CDR3 DNA is TGTGCCAGCTCACCAGGAGGCAACCCCGAAGCTTTCTTT. This gives the protein CASSPGGNPEAFF.

This clonotype turned up a few times. A junction end diverges from the germline sequence, so it may reflect a read error. The rearrangement uses TRBV5-1 and TRBJ2-7; no reliable D call. CDR1 SGHRS and CDR2 YFSETQ come from the germline V gene. The CDR3 runs 12 residues. The CDR3 sequence: CASSLVGYEQYF. The DNA for the CDR3 is TGTGCCAGCAGCTTAGTAGGGTACGAGCAGTACTTC.

This chain connects TRBV20-1 to TRBJ2-7; 10 bases map to TRBD1. Germline CDR1 reads DFQATT; CDR2 reads SNEGSKA (reference sequence). V shed 1 base, J shed 6 bases, and the junction held 3 bases outside the gene matches. The CDR3 covers 13 residues. The CDR3 region is CSARAGTGAEQYF. The DNA of the CDR3 is TGCAGTGCTAGAGCCGGGACAGGGGCCGAGCAGTACTTC.

The rearrangement links TRBV2 to TRBJ2-7; 8 positions agree with TRBD1. The CDR3 spans 15 residues. V lost 3 bases to trimming and J lost 2 bases; unmatched junction nucleotides: 6. Germline values: CDR1 SNHLY, CDR2 FYNNEI. CDR3 coding DNA: TGTGCCAGCAGTGATCCCGGACAGGGAGCCTACGAGCAGTACTTC. It encodes CASSDPGQGAYEQYF.

The rearrangement links TRBV5-1 to TRBJ2-1; D gene uncertain. Germline values: CDR1 SGHRS, CDR2 YFSETQ. The CDR3 extends over 15 amino acids. V lost 0 bases to trimming and J lost 3 bases, with 10 bases between them. DNA for the CDR3: TGCGCCAGCAGCTTGGTAGGTATTCGCTACAATGAGCAGTTCTTC. As protein: CASSLVGIRYNEQFF. The full variable domain, completed using reference TRBV5-1 and TRBJ2-1, is KAGVTQTPRYLIKTRGQQVTLSCSPISGHRSVSWYQQTPGQGLQFLFEYFSETQRNKGNFPGRFSGRQFSNSRSEMNVSTLELGDSALYLCASSLVGIRYNEQFFGPGTRLTVL.

This rearrangement joins TRBV18 to TRBJ2-1, with 10 bases aligning to TRBD2. V shed 3 bases, J shed 3 bases, and the junction held 5 bases outside the gene matches. Germline V CDR1 and CDR2: KGHSH, LQKENI. This CDR3 region has 16 residues. CDR3 loop: CASSPLASGSYNEQFF. The CDR3 DNA sequence: TGTGCCAGCTCACCGCTGGCTAGCGGGAGCTACAATGAGCAGTTCTTC.

The chain carries TRBV5-8 and TRBJ2-2; D possibly uses TRBD1 or TRBD2 (6 bases each). The germline V gene has CDR1 SGHTS and CDR2 YDEGEE. V was clipped by 4 bases and J by 0 bases, with 10 bases between them. CDR3 length equals 15 residues. The CDR3 region has the DNA TGTGCCAGCAGCCTGGAGGGGGCGAACACCGGGGAGCTGTTTTTT. Protein: CASSLEGANTGELFF.

There are a few counts of this clonotype. CDR3 sequence: CASSQGQGGEKLFF. The DNA of the CDR3 is TGTGCCAGCAGCCAGGGACAGGGAGGAGAAAAACTGTTTTTT. The chain couples TRBV14 to TRBJ1-4; 9 bases are a match to TRBD1. The CDR3 totals 14 residues. V shed 3 bases and J 8 bases; nucleotides not matched to a gene: 4. Germline CDR1 is SGHDN and CDR2 is FVKESK.

The genes are TRBV29-1 and TRBJ1-2, with D uncertain. The CDR3 covers 12 residues. The V and J ends lost 7 bases and 6 bases respectively, with 15 bases between them. The germline gives CDR1 SQVTM, CDR2 ANQGSEA. The CDR3 nucleotides read TGCAGCGCCGCCGACATTGGGGATGGCTACACCTTC. Translation: CSAADIGDGYTF.

V is TRBV5-4 and J is TRBJ2-3; 10 bases agree with TRBD2. Germline V gene sequence: CDR1 SGHNT, CDR2 YYREEE (reference sequence). V lost 2 bases and J lost 1; bases outside the gene matches: 4. The CDR3 extends over 16 amino acids. The CDR3 here is CASSLTSGVGTDTQYF. Here the CDR3 DNA reads TGTGCCAGCAGCTTAACTAGCGGGGTTGGCACAGATACGCAGTATTTT.

The V call is TRBV7-9, the J call TRBJ2-7; D may be TRBD1 (5 bases). V lost 1 base to trimming and J lost 5 bases, with 12 bases between them. There are 14 residues in the CDR3. The germline gives CDR1 SEHNR, CDR2 FQNEAQ (reference sequence). The CDR3 reads CASSLGQLGDEQYF. The DNA for the CDR3 is TGTGCCAGCAGCTTAGGACAGCTTGGGGACGAGCAGTACTTC. Together with reference TRBV7-9 and TRBJ2-7, the CDR3 gives the full variable domain: DTGVSQNPRHKITKRGQNVTFRCDPISEHNRLYWYRQTLGQGPEFLTYFQNEAQLEKSRLLSDRFSAERPKGSFSTLEIQRTEQGDSAMYLCASSLGQLGDEQYFGPGTRLTVT.

The chain joins TRBV20-1 to TRBJ2-1, with D unresolved. CDR1 and CDR2 from the germline V gene are DFQATT and SNEGSKA (reference sequence). The CDR3 is made up of 12 amino acids. V was trimmed by 6 bases and J by 9 bases, leaving 15 bases between them. The CDR3 spells CSAGGPVGEQFF. For the CDR3, the DNA is TGCAGTGCCGGCGGACCAGTCGGTGAGCAGTTCTTC.

This clonotype occurred once. The genes are TRBV3-1 and TRBJ1-1, with TRBD1 identical over 9 bases. After removal of 6 bases from V and 2 bases from J, the junction contained 4 bases not matched to a gene. The germline V gene encodes CDR1 LGHDT and CDR2 YNNKEL (reference sequence). This CDR3 is built from 14 residues. CDR3 DNA: TGTGCCAGCAGACTGGGACAGGGAAACACTGAAGCTTTCTTT. It is translated as CASRLGQGNTEAFF.

The chain uses TRBV27 and TRBJ1-1; TRBD1 agrees at 8 bases. Unmatched junction bases numbered 14, after V lost 7 bases and J lost 1 base. Germline V gene data show CDR1 as MNHEY and CDR2 as SMNVEV (reference sequence). The CDR3 covers 17 residues. The chain's CDR3 is CASTRLQGASQNTEAFF. As DNA, the CDR3 is TGTGCCAGCACAAGGCTGCAGGGGGCGTCCCAGAACACTGAAGCTTTCTTT.